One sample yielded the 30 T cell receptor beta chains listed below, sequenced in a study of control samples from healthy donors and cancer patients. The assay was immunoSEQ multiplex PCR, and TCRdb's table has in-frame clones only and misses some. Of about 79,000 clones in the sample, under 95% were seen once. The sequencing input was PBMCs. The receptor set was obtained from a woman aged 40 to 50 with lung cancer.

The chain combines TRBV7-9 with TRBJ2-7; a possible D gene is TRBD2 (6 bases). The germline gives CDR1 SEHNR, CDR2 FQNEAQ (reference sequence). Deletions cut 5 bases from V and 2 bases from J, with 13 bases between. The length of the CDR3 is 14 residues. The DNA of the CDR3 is TGTGCCAGCAGCCCTCGGGGGATTACCTACGAGCAGTACTTC. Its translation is CASSPRGITYEQYF.

CDR3 loop: CALRTDYGYTF. Written as DNA, the CDR3 is TGTGCCCTGAGGACGGACTATGGCTACACCTTC. This chain links TRBV6-5 with TRBJ1-2; the D is unclear. The CDR3 length is 11 residues. Trimming cost V 11 bases and J 3 bases, with 10 bases left between them. The germline V gene has CDR1 MNHEY and CDR2 SVGAGI.

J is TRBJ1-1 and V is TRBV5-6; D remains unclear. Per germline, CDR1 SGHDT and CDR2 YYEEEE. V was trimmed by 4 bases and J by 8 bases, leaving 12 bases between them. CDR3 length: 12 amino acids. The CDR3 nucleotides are TGTGCCAGCAGCCCCCTAGGGTTCGAAGCTTTCTTT. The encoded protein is CASSPLGFEAFF.

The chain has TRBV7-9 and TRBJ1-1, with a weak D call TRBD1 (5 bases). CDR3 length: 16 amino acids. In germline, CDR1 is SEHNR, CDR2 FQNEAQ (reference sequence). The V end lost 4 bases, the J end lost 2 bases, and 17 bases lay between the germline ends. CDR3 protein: CASSSSSGGRNTEAFF. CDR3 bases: TGTGCCAGCAGCTCCTCGTCGGGGGGTAGAAACACTGAAGCTTTCTTT.

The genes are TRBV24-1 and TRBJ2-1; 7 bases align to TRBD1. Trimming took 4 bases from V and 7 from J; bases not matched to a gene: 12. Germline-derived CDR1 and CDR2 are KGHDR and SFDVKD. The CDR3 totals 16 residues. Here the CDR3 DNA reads TGTGCCACCAGTGACCCTCACAGGGGTGCCTTAAATGAGCAGTTCTTC. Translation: CATSDPHRGALNEQFF.

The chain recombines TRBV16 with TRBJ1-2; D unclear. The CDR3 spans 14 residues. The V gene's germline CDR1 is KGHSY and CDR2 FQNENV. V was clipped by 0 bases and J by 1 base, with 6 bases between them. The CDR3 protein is CASSQSRLNYGYTF. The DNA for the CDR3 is TGTGCCAGCAGCCAATCTAGACTTAACTATGGCTACACCTTC.

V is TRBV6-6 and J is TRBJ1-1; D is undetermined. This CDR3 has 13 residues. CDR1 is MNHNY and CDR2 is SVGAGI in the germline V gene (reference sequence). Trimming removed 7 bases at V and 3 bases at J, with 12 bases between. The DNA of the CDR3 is TGTGCCAGCACCCTGGGCGGCGACACTGAAGCTTTCTTT. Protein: CASTLGGDTEAFF.

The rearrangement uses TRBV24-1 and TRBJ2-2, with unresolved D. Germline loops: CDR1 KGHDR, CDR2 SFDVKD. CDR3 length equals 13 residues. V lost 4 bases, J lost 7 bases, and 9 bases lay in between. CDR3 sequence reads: CATSELAYGELFF. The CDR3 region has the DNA TGTGCCACCAGTGAGTTAGCTTACGGGGAGCTGTTTTTT.

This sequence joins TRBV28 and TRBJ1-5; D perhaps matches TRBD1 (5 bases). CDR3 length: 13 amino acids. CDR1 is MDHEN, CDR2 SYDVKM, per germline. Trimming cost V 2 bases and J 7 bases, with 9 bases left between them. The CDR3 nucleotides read TGTGCCAGCAGTTTAAGAGGGGCCCAGCCCCAGCATTTT. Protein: CASSLRGAQPQHF.

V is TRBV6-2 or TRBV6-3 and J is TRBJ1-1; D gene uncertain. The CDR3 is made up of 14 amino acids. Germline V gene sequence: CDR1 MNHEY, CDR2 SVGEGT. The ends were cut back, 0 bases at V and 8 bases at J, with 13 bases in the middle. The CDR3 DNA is TGTGCCAGCAGTTACTCGAGTGCGGTTAGGGAAGCTTTCTTT. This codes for CASSYSSAVREAFF.

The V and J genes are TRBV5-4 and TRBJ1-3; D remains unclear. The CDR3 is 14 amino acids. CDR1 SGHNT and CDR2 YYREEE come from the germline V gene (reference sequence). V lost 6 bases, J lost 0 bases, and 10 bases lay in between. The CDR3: CASNHPVSGNTIYF. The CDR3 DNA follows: TGTGCCAGCAATCACCCAGTCTCTGGAAACACCATATATTTT. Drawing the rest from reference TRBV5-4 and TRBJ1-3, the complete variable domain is ETGVTQSPTHLIKTRGQQVTLRCSSQSGHNTVSWYQQALGQGPQFIFQYYREEENGRGNFPPRFSGLQFPNYSSELNVNALELDDSALYLCASNHPVSGNTIYFGEGSWLTVV.

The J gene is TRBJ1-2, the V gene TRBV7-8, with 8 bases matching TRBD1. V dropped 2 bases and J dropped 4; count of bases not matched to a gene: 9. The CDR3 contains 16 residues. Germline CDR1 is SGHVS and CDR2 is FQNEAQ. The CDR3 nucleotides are TGTGCCAGCAGCTTAAAGGACAGGGCGACTATCTATGGCTACACCTTC. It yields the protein CASSLKDRATIYGYTF.

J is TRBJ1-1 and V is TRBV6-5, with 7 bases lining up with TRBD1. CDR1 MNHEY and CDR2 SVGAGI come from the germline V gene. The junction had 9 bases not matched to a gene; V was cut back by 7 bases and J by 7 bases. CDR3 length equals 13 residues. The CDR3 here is CASTPRQGLEAFF. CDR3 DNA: TGTGCCAGCACACCTAGACAGGGTCTTGAAGCTTTCTTT.

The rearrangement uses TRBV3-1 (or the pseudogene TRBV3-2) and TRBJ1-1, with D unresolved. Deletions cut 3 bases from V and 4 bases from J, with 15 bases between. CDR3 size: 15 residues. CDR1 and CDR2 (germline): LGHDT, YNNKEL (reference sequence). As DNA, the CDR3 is TGTGCCAGCAGCCAGTTGGGTTTCACGGGCACTGAAGCTTTCTTT. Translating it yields CASSQLGFTGTEAFF.

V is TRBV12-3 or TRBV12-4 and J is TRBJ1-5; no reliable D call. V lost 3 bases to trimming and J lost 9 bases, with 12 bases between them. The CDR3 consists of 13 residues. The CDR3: CASSLWDRRPQHF. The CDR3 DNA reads TGTGCCAGCAGTTTGTGGGATCGGCGGCCCCAGCATTTT.

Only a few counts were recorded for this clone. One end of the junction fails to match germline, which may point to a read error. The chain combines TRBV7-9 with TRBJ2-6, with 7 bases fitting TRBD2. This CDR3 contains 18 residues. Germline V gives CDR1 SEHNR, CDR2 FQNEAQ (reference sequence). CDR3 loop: CASSLVLRGGSGANVLTF. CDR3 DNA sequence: TGTGCCAGCAGTTTAGTCCTTCGCGGGGGCTCTGGGGCCAACGTCCTGACTTTC.

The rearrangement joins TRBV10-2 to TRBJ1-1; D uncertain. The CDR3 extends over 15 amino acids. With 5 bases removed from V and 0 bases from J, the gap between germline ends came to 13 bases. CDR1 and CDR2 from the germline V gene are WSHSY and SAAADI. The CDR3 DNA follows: TGCGCCAGCAGTTCCTTCGACGGGGTGAACACTGAAGCTTTCTTT. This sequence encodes CASSSFDGVNTEAFF.

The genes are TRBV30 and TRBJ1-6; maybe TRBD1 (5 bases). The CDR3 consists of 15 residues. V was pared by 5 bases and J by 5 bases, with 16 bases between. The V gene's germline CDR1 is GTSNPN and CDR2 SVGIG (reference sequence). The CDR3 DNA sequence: TGTGCCTGGCTGCGCGAGGGGAAAAATAATTCACCCCTCCACTTT. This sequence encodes CAWLREGKNNSPLHF. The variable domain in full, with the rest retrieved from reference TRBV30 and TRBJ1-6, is SQTIHQWPATLVQPVGSPLSLECTVEGTSNPNLYWYRQAAGRGLQLLFYSVGIGQISSEVPQNLSASRPQDRQFILSSKKLLLSDSGFYLCAWLREGKNNSPLHFGNGTRLTVT.

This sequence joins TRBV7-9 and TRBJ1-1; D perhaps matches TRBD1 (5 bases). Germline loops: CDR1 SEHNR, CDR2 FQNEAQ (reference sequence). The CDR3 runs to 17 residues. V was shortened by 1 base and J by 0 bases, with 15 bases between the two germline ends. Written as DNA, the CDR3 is TGTGCCAGCAGCTTAGGGGGCAGAGGTAGAATGAACACTGAAGCTTTCTTT. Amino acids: CASSLGGRGRMNTEAFF.

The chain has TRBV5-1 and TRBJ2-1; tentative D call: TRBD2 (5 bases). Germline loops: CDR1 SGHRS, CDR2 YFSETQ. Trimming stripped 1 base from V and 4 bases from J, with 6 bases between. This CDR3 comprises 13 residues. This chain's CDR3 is CASSLTGYNEQFF. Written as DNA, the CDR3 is TGCGCCAGCAGCTTGACGGGGTACAATGAGCAGTTCTTC. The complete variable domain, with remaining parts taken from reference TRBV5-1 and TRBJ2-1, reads KAGVTQTPRYLIKTRGQQVTLSCSPISGHRSVSWYQQTPGQGLQFLFEYFSETQRNKGNFPGRFSGRQFSNSRSEMNVSTLELGDSALYLCASSLTGYNEQFFGPGTRLTVL.

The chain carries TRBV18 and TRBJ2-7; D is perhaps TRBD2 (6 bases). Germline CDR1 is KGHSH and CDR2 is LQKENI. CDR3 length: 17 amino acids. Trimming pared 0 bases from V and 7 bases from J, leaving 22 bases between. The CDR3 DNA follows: TGTGCCAGCTCACCACCTCGGCTAGCGCAAAGGTTTGAAGAGCAGTACTTC. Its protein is CASSPPRLAQRFEEQYF.

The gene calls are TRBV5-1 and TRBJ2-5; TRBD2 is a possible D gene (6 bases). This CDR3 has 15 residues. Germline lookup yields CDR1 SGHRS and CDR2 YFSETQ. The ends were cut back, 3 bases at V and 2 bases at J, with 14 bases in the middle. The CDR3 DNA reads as TGCGCCAGCAGCTCCTCCACGGCGGGGCAAGAGACCCAGTACTTC. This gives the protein CASSSSTAGQETQYF.

CDR3 loop: CASSIGLPPGAPTDTQYF. The CDR3 DNA follows: TGTGCCAGTAGTATAGGTCTACCACCAGGGGCCCCGACAGATACGCAGTATTTT. The chain is built from TRBV19 and TRBJ2-3; TRBD1 might be the D (6 bases). The CDR3 has 18 amino acids. Trimming stripped 1 base from V and 3 bases from J, with 20 bases between. Germline V CDR1 and CDR2: LNHDA, SQIVND (reference sequence). The entire variable domain, with the rest obtained from reference TRBV19 and TRBJ2-3, is as follows: DGGITQSPKYLFRKEGQNVTLSCEQNLNHDAMYWYRQDPGQGLRLIYYSQIVNDFQKGDIAEGYSVSREKKESFPLTVTSAQKNPTAFYLCASSIGLPPGAPTDTQYFGPGTRLTVL.

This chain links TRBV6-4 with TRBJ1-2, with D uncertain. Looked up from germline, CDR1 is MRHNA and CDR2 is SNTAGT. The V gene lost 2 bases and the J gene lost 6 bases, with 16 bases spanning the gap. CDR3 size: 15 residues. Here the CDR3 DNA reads TGTGCCAGCAGTGACCCCCCCCGAGGGTCTCATGGCTACACCTTC. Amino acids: CASSDPPRGSHGYTF.

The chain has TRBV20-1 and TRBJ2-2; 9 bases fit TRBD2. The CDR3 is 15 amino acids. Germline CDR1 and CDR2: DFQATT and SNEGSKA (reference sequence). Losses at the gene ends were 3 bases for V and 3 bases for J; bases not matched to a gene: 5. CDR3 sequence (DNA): TGCAGTGCTAGTGCGTCTAGCGGGGACACCGGGGAGCTGTTTTTT. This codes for CSASASSGDTGELFF.

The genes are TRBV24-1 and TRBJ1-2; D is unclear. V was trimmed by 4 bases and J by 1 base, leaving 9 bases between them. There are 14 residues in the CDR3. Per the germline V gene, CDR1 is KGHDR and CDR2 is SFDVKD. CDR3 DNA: TGTGCCACCAGTGACTTCCAGAATAACTATGGCTACACCTTC. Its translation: CATSDFQNNYGYTF.

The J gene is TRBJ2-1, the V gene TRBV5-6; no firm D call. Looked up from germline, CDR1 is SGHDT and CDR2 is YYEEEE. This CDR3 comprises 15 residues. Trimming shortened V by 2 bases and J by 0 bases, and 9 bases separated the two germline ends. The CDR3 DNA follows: TGTGCCAGCAGCTTAGACCCCACCTCCTACAATGAGCAGTTCTTC. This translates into CASSLDPTSYNEQFF.

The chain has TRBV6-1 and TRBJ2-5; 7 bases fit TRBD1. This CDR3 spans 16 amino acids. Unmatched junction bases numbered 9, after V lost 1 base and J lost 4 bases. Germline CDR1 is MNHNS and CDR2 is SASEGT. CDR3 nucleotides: TGTGCCAGCAGTGAAGGGATAGGGGGCATCGGAGAGACCCAGTACTTC. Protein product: CASSEGIGGIGETQYF.

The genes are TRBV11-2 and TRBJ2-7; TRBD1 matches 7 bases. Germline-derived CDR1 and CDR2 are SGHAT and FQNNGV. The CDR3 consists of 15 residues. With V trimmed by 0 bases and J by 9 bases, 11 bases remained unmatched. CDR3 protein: CASSLDRTGLRGQYF. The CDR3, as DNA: TGTGCCAGCAGCTTAGATCGGACAGGACTTCGTGGGCAGTACTTC.

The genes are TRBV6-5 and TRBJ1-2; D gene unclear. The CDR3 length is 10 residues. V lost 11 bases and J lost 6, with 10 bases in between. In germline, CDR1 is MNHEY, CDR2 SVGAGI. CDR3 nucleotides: TGTGCCTGCGGTCGTAATGGCTACACCTTC. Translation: CACGRNGYTF.